This is a list of T cell receptor beta chains from one sample in a study of vaccination effects on CD4 cells after COVID-19. Antigen specificity for these receptors is unknown. The assay was immunoSEQ multiplex PCR, and TCRdb's table has in-frame clones only and misses some. This repertoire shows 45,000 to 60,000 clones, 75% to 80% found once; its top ten account for about an eighth. The sample here was CD4+ T cells from PBMCs cultured without peptide, taken before COVID-19 vaccination. These receptors were collected from a human donor who had a prior SARS-CoV-2 infection. Each CDR3 is given with its conserved first and last residue. D genes are given only for firm matches. Size is omitted from some rows. Given values are once, few, many or a class for expanded clones.

clone size	CDR3 length	D gene	J gene	V gene	CDR3 DNA	CDR3 protein
.	14	.	TRBJ1-1	TRBV5-1	TGCGCCAGCAGCTTGGTTGGATTCGGTACTGAAGCTTTCTTT	CASSLVGFGTEAFF
.	20	.	TRBJ2-5	TRBV5-4	TGTGCCAGCAGCTCCGATCCCGGGACGGATACTAGGGTGACGGGCGAGACCCAGTACTTC	CASSSDPGTDTRVTGETQYF
.	11	.	TRBJ1-1	TRBV6-2/TRBV6-3	TGTGCCAGCAGTTACGAGAGGGAAGCTTTCTTT	CASSYEREAFF
.	14	TRBD2	TRBJ2-7	TRBV3-1/TRBV3-2	TGTGCCAGCAGCGTGGGACTAGCGGGGGGGTCCCTATACTTC	CASSVGLAGGSLYF
.	13	.	TRBJ1-2	TRBV7-9	TGTGCCAGCAGCCGATTGGGTAACTATGGCTACACCTTC	CASSRLGNYGYTF
.	15	TRBD2	TRBJ2-7	TRBV9	TGTGCCAGCAGTTCGGGACTAGCGTTTTCCTACGAGCAGTACTTC	CASSSGLAFSYEQYF
.	16	TRBD1	TRBJ1-3	TRBV18	TGTGCCAGCTCCGGCTACGGGACAGACTCTGGAAACACCATATATTTT	CASSGYGTDSGNTIYF
once	15	TRBD1	TRBJ1-2	TRBV7-9	TGTGCCAGCAGCTCAGACAGGGACTATAACTATGGCTACACCTTC	CASSSDRDYNYGYTF
few	15	TRBD1	TRBJ1-5	TRBV3-1/TRBV3-2	TGTGCCAGCAGCCAAGGAGGGGACAGATATCAGCCCCAGCATTTT	CASSQGGDRYQPQHF
.	14	.	TRBJ2-3	TRBV5-6	TGTGCCAGCAGCACGGGGGACAGCCTGGGGACGCAGTATTTT	CASSTGDSLGTQYF
.	12	TRBD1	TRBJ1-2	TRBV19	TGTGCCAGTAGTAAGGACAGGCGCGGCTACACCTTC	CASSKDRRGYTF
.	16	.	TRBJ2-7	TRBV11-3	TGTGCCAGCAGCTTAGGTATTGGCGACCGATTTTACGAGCAGTACTTC	CASSLGIGDRFYEQYF
.	15	.	TRBJ1-1	TRBV27	TGTGCCAGCAGTCGCCTCGCGGCACTGAACACTGAAGCTTTCTTT	CASSRLAALNTEAFF
.	13	.	TRBJ1-5	TRBV28	TGTGCCAGCAGCGAGGACGGTTATCAGCCCCAGCATTTT	CASSEDGYQPQHF
.	13	.	TRBJ2-3	TRBV10-3	TGTGCCATCAGGGTGATTGGCACAGATACGCAGTATTTT	CAIRVIGTDTQYF
few	15	.	TRBJ1-5	TRBV4-1	TGCGCCAGCAGCCGAGGGACCTCGGCAATATATCCCCAGCATTTT	CASSRGTSAIYPQHF
.	13	TRBD1	TRBJ2-1	TRBV2	TGTGCCAGCAGGAAAATGGGGACAGACGAGCAGTTCTTC	CASRKMGTDEQFF
.	15	.	TRBJ2-7	TRBV6-5	TGTGCCAGCAGTTGGGTTGGGGCGGGCGGAGGTGAGCAGTACTTC	CASSWVGAGGGEQYF
.	13	.	TRBJ2-1	TRBV9	TGTGCCAGCAGCGTAGACTTGGAGGGGGAGCAGTTCTTC	CASSVDLEGEQFF
few	12	.	TRBJ1-1	TRBV25-1	TGTGCCAGCAGTGACGGAAGCACTGAAGCTTTCTTT	CASSDGSTEAFF
few	15	.	TRBJ2-1	TRBV5-1	TGCGCCAGCAGCTTGTTGATTCAGGGGAACAATGAGCAGTTCTTC	CASSLLIQGNNEQFF
.	12	.	TRBJ2-2	TRBV30	TGTGCCTGGAGTACCAACACCGGGGAGCTGTTTTTT	CAWSTNTGELFF
.	17	TRBD2	TRBJ2-3	TRBV4-3	TGCGCCAGCAGCCGCGGACTAGCCTCCACTTACACAGATACGCAGTATTTT	CASSRGLASTYTDTQYF
.	16	TRBD1	TRBJ2-7	TRBV7-2	TGTGCCAGCAGCTTAGGATTTTCAGGGGGTTATTACGAGCAGTACTTC	CASSLGFSGGYYEQYF
.	11	.	TRBJ1-1	TRBV20-1	TGCAGTGCTAGGGGCAGCACTGAAGCTTTCTTT	CSARGSTEAFF
.	15	.	TRBJ1-1	TRBV5-1	TGCGCCAGCAGCTTGGCCCAGGGGCAGTACACTGAAGCTTTCTTT	CASSLAQGQYTEAFF
.	11	.	TRBJ2-1	TRBV6-6	TGTGCCAGCAGTTACAGGGTTGAGCAGTTCTTC	CASSYRVEQFF
.	14	TRBD1	TRBJ2-7	TRBV6-5	TGTGCCAGCAGCCGGGGACAGGGCCCCTACGAGCAGTACTTC	CASSRGQGPYEQYF
.	16	TRBD2	TRBJ2-1	TRBV7-8	TGTGCCAGCAGCTTAGCGCAGGGACTAGCGGGACCCGAGCAGTTCTTC	CASSLAQGLAGPEQFF
.	15	.	TRBJ2-1	TRBV3-1/TRBV3-2	TGTGCCAGCAGCCATCTGGACAGCTCCTACAATGAGCAGTTCTTC	CASSHLDSSYNEQFF
.	14	.	TRBJ2-5	TRBV4-2	TGTGCCAGCAGCCAAGATAATGGGACCCCGGCCGAGTACTTC	CASSQDNGTPAEYF
.	13	.	TRBJ2-7	TRBV7-2	TGTGCCAGCGGTAATGATGGCGGATACGAGCAGTACTTC	CASGNDGGYEQYF
.	17	TRBD1	TRBJ2-1	TRBV7-8	TGTGCCAGCAGCCTCACCCCATCGACAGGGATAGGGAATGAGCAGTTCTTC	CASSLTPSTGIGNEQFF
.	15	.	TRBJ2-5	TRBV9	TGTGCCAGCAGCGTACGGGGGGCGGAGCTTGAGACCCAGTACTTC	CASSVRGAELETQYF
.	13	.	TRBJ2-5	TRBV2	TGTGCCAGCAGTGGGGTGGGGGGAGAGACCCAGTACTTC	CASSGVGGETQYF
.	14	.	TRBJ2-7	TRBV7-2	TGTGCCAGCAGCCCCGACAGCTTGATCTACGAGCAGTACTTC	CASSPDSLIYEQYF
.	16	TRBD2	TRBJ2-7	TRBV30	TGTGCCTGGAGTACGCAACGGGGGGGGCACTCCTACGAGCAGTACTTC	CAWSTQRGGHSYEQYF
.	17	TRBD2	TRBJ2-1	TRBV5-6	TGTGCCAGCAGCTTAAGTATGGGGCTAGCGGGAGACAATGAGCAGTTCTTC	CASSLSMGLAGDNEQFF
once	17	TRBD1	TRBJ1-4	TRBV9	TGTGCCAGCAGCGTAGGGCTGGGACAGGGTGATAATGAAAAACTGTTTTTT	CASSVGLGQGDNEKLFF
.	20	.	TRBJ2-1	TRBV7-8	TGTGCCAGCAGCAATAAGGGGGGGGGAGGAGGGTCCTGGGCCTACAATGAGCAGTTCTTC	CASSNKGGGGGSWAYNEQFF
.	15	TRBD1	TRBJ2-5	TRBV9	TGTGCCAGCAGCGTAGCTACAGGGGGCAAAGAGACCCAGTACTTC	CASSVATGGKETQYF
.	15	TRBD2	TRBJ2-1	TRBV7-9	TGTGCCAGCAGCTTAGCATCGGGAGGGGGAAATGAGCAGTTCTTC	CASSLASGGGNEQFF
few	15	.	TRBJ1-6	TRBV21-1	TGTGCCAGCAGCAAAGAAACCTGGGGTAATTCACCCCTCCACTTT	CASSKETWGNSPLHF
.	15	.	TRBJ2-1	TRBV4-2	TGTGCCAGCAGCCAAGCCCGGGACTTGTACAATGAGCAGTTCTTC	CASSQARDLYNEQFF
.	16	.	TRBJ2-5	TRBV7-9	TGTGCCAGCAGGCTAGCGTGGCAGGGGGAAGGAGAGACCCAGTACTTC	CASRLAWQGEGETQYF
once	12	.	TRBJ2-3	TRBV6-2/TRBV6-3	TGTGCCAGCAGTAGAGCCACAGATACGCAGTATTTT	CASSRATDTQYF
.	16	TRBD1	TRBJ1-2	TRBV14	TGTGCCAGCAGCCAAGGGGAGCAGGGGGCTTGGTATGGCTACACCTTC	CASSQGEQGAWYGYTF
.	13	.	TRBJ1-2	TRBV18	TGTGCCAGCTCACCAAATGATTATTCTGGCTACACCTTC	CASSPNDYSGYTF
.	14	.	TRBJ1-1	TRBV7-3	TGTGCCAGCAGCTTAAACAGGGTCAACACTGAAGCTTTCTTT	CASSLNRVNTEAFF
once	15	.	TRBJ2-7	TRBV3-1/TRBV3-2	TGTGCCAGCAGCCATACCCCCTCGCCCGCCTACGAGCAGTACTTC	CASSHTPSPAYEQYF
.	16	TRBD2	TRBJ2-1	TRBV7-9	TGTGCCAGCAGCTCTCAACTAGCGGGAGCCCCCAATGAGCAGTTCTTC	CASSSQLAGAPNEQFF
.	15	.	TRBJ1-4	TRBV5-5	TGTGCCAGCAGCTTCGAAGGGGGAGGGTACGAAAAACTGTTTTTT	CASSFEGGGYEKLFF
.	17	TRBD2	TRBJ2-1	TRBV4-3	TGCGCCAGCAGCCAAGATGGGCCTAGCGGGGACTACAATGAGCAGTTCTTC	CASSQDGPSGDYNEQFF